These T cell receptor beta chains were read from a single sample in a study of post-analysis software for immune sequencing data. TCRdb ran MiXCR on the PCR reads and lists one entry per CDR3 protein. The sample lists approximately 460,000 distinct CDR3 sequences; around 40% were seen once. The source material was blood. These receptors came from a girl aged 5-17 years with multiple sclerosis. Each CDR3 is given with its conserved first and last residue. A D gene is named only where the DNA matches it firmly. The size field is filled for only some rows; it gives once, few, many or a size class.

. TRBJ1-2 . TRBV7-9 CASSPALGGGDGYTF TGTGCCAGCAGCCCCGCCCTCGGGGGAGGCGATGGCTACACCTTC
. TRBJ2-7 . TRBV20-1 CSARETGSYEQYF TGCAGTGCTAGAGAGACAGGCTCCTACGAGCAGTACTTC
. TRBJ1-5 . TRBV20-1 CSVGATTNQPQHF TGCAGTGTCGGGGCAACTACGAATCAGCCCCAGCATTTT
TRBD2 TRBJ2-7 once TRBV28 CASSSSGGAPPYEQYF TGTGCCAGCAGTTCTAGCGGGGGGGCCCCCCCATACGAGCAGTACTTC
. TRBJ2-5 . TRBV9 CASSASLGAETQYF TGTGCCAGCAGCGCTTCTCTAGGAGCAGAGACCCAGTACTTC
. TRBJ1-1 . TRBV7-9 CASSLDSGNTEAFF TGTGCCAGCAGCTTAGATAGTGGGAACACTGAAGCTTTCTTT
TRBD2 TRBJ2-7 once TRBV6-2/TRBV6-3 CASSRTSGTHEQYF TGTGCCAGCAGCCGGACTAGCGGGACCCACGAGCAGTACTTC
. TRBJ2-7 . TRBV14 CASSQRQPRRFYNEQYF TGTGCCAGCAGCCAACGCCAGCCACGGAGATTCTACAATGAGCAGTACTTC
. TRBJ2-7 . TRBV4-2 CASSQVPGIYEQYF TGTGCCAGCAGCCAAGTTCCAGGGATCTACGAGCAGTACTTC
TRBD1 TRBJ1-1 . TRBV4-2 CASSQAGTGGRNTEAFF TGTGCTAGCAGCCAGGCCGGGACAGGGGGCAGGAACACTGAAGCTTTCTTT
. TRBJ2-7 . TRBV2 CASQVYEQYF TGTGCCAGCCAGGTTTACGAGCAGTACTTC
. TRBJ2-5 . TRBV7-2 CASSLNGMYQETQYF TGTGCCAGCAGCTTAAACGGGATGTACCAAGAGACCCAGTACTTC
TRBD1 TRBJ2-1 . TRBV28 CASSLSGQGFKNEQFF TGTGCCAGCAGTTTATCCGGACAGGGATTTAAGAATGAGCAGTTCTTC
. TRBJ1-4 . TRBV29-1 CSVAGVDATNEKLFF TGCAGCGTCGCGGGGGTGGACGCAACTAATGAAAAACTGTTTTTT
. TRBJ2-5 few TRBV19 CASAEGRTQYF TGTGCCAGTGCGGAGGGCCGCACCCAGTACTTC
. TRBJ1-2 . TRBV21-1 CASRAYGYTF TGTGCCAGCAGGGCATATGGCTACACCTTC